This T cell receptor (beta chain) was captured by sequencing in a study of regulatory T cells in long-lasting Graves disease. Building the TCR beta libraries relied on iRepertoire HTBI primers, and CDR3 regions underwent Arm-PCR. Each CDR3 protein gets one entry after TCRdb re-called the multiplex PCR reads with MiXCR. The table records around 480,000 distinct CDR3 sequences, about 16% of them present only once. This CDR3 has 15 amino acids. Trimming at V came to 3 bases and at J to 10 bases, leaving 15 bases not matched to a gene. Germline V gives CDR1 GTSNPN, CDR2 SVGIG (reference sequence). Time point reported: newly diagnosed GD, antithyroid drugs for less than 3 months. The TCR library was made from RNA extracted from PBMCs. In addition, the sample was reused for a study of T cells in Graves' hyperthyroidism and ophthalmopathy. That source adds: In the first-round RT-PCR of the TCR CDR3, the HTBI primer set was used. In the analysis, a 13 V-J model separated ophthalmopathy from stable hyperthyroidism.

The sequences come from peripheral blood mononuclear cells (PBMCs), collected at new diagnosis, from a patient treated with antithyroid drugs. This clonotype originated in a man in his forties with Graves disease. The rearrangement links TRBV30 to TRBJ2-1; 7 bases map to TRBD1. The DNA for the CDR3 is TGTGCCTGGAGCAAAAGACAGGGCCCTCGGGCCGAGCAGTTCTTC. As protein: CAWSKRQGPRAEQFF.